This section outlines one T cell receptor beta chain sequence together with its context. Its antigen is undetermined. The PCR used 60 Vbeta and 13 Jbeta primers. Profiling relied on immunoSEQ multiplex PCR, and the TCRdb table lists in-frame clones only, not all of them. The table has some 120,000 clones, 81% seen once. This record comes from a study of cytomegalovirus exposure and HLA in healthy donors. Regarding the study as a whole: When the data were analyzed later, several of the most significant clusters appeared to be linked to common viral pathogens. Researchers reportedly found TCR beta sequences accurately predicted most subjects' HLA-A and HLA-B alleles.

Germline V gene sequence: CDR1 MGHRA, CDR2 YSYEKL. This CDR3 has 16 residues. Trimming removed 3 bases from V and 5 bases from J; junction bases left unmatched: 12. Sequencing was carried out using PBMCs. The chain uses TRBV4-1 and TRBJ1-2, with 7 bases identical to TRBD1. This TCR derives from a woman aged 25 to 39 in good health and CMV-seronegative. The DNA of the CDR3 is TGCGCCAGCAGCCACCCGACCAGACAGGGAAAGTATGGCTACACCTTC. Translated, it gives CASSHPTRQGKYGYTF.